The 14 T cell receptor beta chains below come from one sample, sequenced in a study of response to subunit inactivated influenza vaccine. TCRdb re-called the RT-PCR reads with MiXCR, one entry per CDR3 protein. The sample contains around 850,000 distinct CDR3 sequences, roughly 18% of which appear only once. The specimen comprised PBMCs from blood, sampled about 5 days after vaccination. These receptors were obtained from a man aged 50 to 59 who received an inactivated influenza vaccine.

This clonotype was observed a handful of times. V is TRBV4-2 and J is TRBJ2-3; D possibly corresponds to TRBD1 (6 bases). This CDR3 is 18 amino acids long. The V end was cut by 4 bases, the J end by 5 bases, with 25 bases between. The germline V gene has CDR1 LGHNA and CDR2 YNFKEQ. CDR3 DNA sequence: TGTGCCAGCAGCCTGGAACTACTGACAGGTTTTGTGGAAGATACGCAGTATTTT. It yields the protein CASSLELLTGFVEDTQYF.

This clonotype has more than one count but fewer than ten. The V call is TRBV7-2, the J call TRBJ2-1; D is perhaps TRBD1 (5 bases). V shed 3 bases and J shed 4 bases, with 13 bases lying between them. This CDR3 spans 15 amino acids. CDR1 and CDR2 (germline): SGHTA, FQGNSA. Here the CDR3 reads CASSFDATEYNEQFF. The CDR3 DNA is TGTGCCAGCAGCTTTGACGCGACAGAATACAATGAGCAGTTCTTC.

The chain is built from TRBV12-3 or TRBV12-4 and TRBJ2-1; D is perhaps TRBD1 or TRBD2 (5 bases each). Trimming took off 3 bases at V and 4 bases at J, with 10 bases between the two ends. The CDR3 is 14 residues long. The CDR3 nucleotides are TGTGCCAGCAGTTTTGAGGGACGGTACAATGAGCAGTTCTTC. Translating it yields CASSFEGRYNEQFF.

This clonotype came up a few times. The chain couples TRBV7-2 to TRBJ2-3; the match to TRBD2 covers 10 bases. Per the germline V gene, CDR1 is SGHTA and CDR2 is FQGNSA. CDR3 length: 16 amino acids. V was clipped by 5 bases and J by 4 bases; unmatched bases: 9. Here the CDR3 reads CASSTSSGSFSDTQYF. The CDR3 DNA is TGTGCCAGCAGCACCTCTAGCGGGAGTTTCTCAGATACGCAGTATTTT. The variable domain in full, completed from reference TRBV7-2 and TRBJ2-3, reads GAGVSQSPSNKVTEKGKDVELRCDPISGHTALYWYRQSLGQGLEFLIYFQGNSAPDKSGLPSDRFSAERTGGSVSTLTIQRTQQEDSAVYLCASSTSSGSFSDTQYFGPGTRLTVL.

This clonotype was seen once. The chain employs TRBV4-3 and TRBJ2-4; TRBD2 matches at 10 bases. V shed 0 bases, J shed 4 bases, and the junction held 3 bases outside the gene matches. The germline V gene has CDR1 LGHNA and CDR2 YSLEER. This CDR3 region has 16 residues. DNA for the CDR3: TGCGCCAGCAGCCAAGACTTTAGCGGGGGGAAAAACATTCAGTACTTC. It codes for CASSQDFSGGKNIQYF.

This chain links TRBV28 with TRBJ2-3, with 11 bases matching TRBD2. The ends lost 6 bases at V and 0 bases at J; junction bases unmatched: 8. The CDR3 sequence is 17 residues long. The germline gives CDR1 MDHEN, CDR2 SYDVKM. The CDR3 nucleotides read TGTGCCAGCAGCGTCCTACTAGCGGGGGCCAGCACAGATACGCAGTATTTT. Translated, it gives CASSVLLAGASTDTQYF. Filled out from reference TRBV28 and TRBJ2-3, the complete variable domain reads DVKVTQSSRYLVKRTGEKVFLECVQDMDHENMFWYRQDPGLGLRLIYFSYDVKMKEKGDIPEGYSVSREKKERFSLILESASTNQTSMYLCASSVLLAGASTDTQYFGPGTRLTVL.

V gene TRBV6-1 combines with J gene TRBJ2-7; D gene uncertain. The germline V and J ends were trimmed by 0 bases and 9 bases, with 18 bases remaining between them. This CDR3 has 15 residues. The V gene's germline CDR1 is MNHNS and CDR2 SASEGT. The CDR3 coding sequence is TGTGCCAGCAGTGAAGCTGCCAGAATCTACGAGTGGCAGTACTTC. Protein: CASSEAARIYEWQYF.

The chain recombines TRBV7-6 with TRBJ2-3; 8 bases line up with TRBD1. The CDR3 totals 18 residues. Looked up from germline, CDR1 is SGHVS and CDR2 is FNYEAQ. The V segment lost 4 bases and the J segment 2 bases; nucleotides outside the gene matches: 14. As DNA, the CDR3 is TGTGCCAGCAGCTCCCCCCCTGGCGGACAGGGAATCACAGATACGCAGTATTTT. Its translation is CASSSPPGGQGITDTQYF.

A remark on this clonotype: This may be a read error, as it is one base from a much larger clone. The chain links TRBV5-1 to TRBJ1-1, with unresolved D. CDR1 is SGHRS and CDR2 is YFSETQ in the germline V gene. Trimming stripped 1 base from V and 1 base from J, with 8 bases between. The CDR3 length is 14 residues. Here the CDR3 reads CASSLTAENTEAFF. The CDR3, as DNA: TGCGCCAGCAGCTTGACAGCAGAGAACACTGAAGCTTTCTTT.

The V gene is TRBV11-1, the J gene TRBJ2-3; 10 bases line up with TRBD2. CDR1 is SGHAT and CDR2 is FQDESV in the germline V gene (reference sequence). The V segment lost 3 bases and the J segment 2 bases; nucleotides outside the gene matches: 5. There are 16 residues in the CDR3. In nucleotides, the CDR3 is TGTGCCAGCAGCTTTGGACTAGCGGCAAACACAGATACGCAGTATTTT. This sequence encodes CASSFGLAANTDTQYF.

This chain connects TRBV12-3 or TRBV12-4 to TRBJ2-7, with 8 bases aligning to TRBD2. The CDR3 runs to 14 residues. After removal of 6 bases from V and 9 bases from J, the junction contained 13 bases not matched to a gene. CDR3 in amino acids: CASSQGLVRNGQYF. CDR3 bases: TGTGCCAGCAGCCAGGGACTAGTGAGGAACGGGCAGTACTTC.

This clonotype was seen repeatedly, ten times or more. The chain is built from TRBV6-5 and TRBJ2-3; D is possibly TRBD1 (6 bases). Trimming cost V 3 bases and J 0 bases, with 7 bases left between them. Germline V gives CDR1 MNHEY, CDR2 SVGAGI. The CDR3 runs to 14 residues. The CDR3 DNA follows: TGTGCCAGCAGTTATGGACAGAGCACAGATACGCAGTATTTT. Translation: CASSYGQSTDTQYF.

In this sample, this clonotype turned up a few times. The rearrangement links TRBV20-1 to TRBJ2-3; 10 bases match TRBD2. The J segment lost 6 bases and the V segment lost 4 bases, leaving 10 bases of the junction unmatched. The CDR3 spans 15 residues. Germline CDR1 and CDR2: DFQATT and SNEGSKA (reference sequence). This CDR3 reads CSAKGVAGGGDTQYF. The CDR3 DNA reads TGCAGTGCTAAAGGAGTAGCGGGAGGAGGGGATACGCAGTATTTT.

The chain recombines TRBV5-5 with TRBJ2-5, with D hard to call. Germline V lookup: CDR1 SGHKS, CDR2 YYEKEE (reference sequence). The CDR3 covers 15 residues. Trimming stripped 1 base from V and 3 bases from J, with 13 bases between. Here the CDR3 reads CASSLHNSAEETQYF. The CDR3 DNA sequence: TGTGCCAGCAGCTTGCATAATTCAGCAGAAGAGACCCAGTACTTC.